These 13 T cell receptor beta chains were all obtained from the same sample, sequenced in a study of shared clonotypes between healthy human individuals. Only in-frame clones appear in the TCRdb table, and some are missing; sequencing was by immunoSEQ multiplex PCR. This table holds approximately 2,000,000 clones, around 93% found once. Sequencing used naive CD4+ T cells from PBMCs. Noted subset: CD45RA+ positively selected. Receptors were obtained from a man between 18 and 35 years old in good health. Some clones in this sample may be carry-over from other donors' samples.

The rearrangement links TRBV7-3 to TRBJ2-1; D gene ambiguous. This CDR3 has 13 residues. V shed 1 base and J shed 5 bases, with 6 bases lying between them. CDR1 and CDR2 from the germline V gene are SGHTA and FQGTGA. The CDR3 sequence is CASSLRQNNEQFF. Here the CDR3 DNA reads TGTGCCAGCAGCTTAAGGCAGAACAATGAGCAGTTCTTC.

This rearrangement joins TRBV5-1 to TRBJ2-3; possibly TRBD2 for D (7 bases). Looked up from germline, CDR1 is SGHRS and CDR2 is YFSETQ. V shed 4 bases and J shed 3 bases, with 15 bases lying between them. This CDR3 comprises 15 residues. Here the CDR3 reads CASSHGGGRTDTQYF. The DNA for the CDR3 is TGCGCCAGCAGCCACGGGGGCGGGAGAACAGATACGCAGTATTTT.

This clone was recorded only once. V gene TRBV6-6 combines with J gene TRBJ2-2; 7 bases are a match to TRBD1. With 6 bases clipped from V and 4 bases from J, the junction kept 8 bases outside the gene matches. Germline CDR1 MNHNY, CDR2 SVGAGI (reference sequence). The CDR3 has 15 amino acids. The CDR3 loop reads CASRSGQAGTGELFF. CDR3 DNA sequence: TGTGCCAGCAGATCTGGACAGGCGGGCACCGGGGAGCTGTTTTTT.

In this sample, this clone turned up once. The gene calls are TRBV5-1 and TRBJ2-1, with D possibly matching TRBD1 (5 bases). Germline V gene data show CDR1 as SGHRS and CDR2 as YFSETQ. V was shortened by 1 base and J by 1 base, with 12 bases between the two germline ends. This CDR3 region has 16 residues. Here the CDR3 reads CASSLLVGQSYNEQFF. CDR3 bases: TGCGCCAGCAGCTTGTTGGTGGGGCAATCCTACAATGAGCAGTTCTTC.

The J gene is TRBJ2-5, the V gene TRBV7-8, with a tentative D call TRBD1 (6 bases). V was clipped by 2 bases and J by 5 bases, with 6 bases between them. Germline CDR1 is SGHVS and CDR2 is FQNEAQ. The CDR3 spans 12 residues. In DNA form, the CDR3 reads TGTGCCAGCAGCTTAAGGGGGGAGACCCAGTACTTC. It encodes CASSLRGETQYF.

DNA for the CDR3: TGCGCCAGCAGTTTTCTGGGACAGGGGAGCACAGATACGCAGTATTTT. Amino acids: CASSFLGQGSTDTQYF. V and J are TRBV5-1 and TRBJ2-3, with 10 bases that match TRBD1. From germline, CDR1 is SGHRS and CDR2 YFSETQ. This CDR3 region has 16 residues. V shed 5 bases and J 0 bases; nucleotides not matched to a gene: 6.

The genes are TRBV6-5 and TRBJ1-1, with D possibly being TRBD1 (5 bases). Trimming took off 10 bases at V and 5 bases at J, with 17 bases between the two ends. Germline CDR1 MNHEY, CDR2 SVGAGI. CDR3 length equals 13 residues. CDR3 in DNA: TGTGCCATTAGAAGACCGGGGGGTACTGAAGCTTTCTTT. Its translation: CAIRRPGGTEAFF.

The chain couples TRBV28 to TRBJ1-2; D is unresolved. The V end lost 8 bases, the J end lost 4 bases, and 11 bases lay between the germline ends. Per germline, CDR1 MDHEN and CDR2 SYDVKM. This CDR3 comprises 12 residues. The CDR3 is CASGNYVYGYTF. CDR3 in DNA: TGTGCCAGCGGAAATTACGTCTATGGCTACACCTTC.

The J gene is TRBJ2-7, the V gene TRBV5-1; no firm D call. The V end was cut by 5 bases, the J end by 0 bases, with 12 bases between. Germline CDR1 SGHRS, CDR2 YFSETQ. The CDR3 is made up of 14 amino acids. The CDR3 is CASRRMESSYEQYF. The CDR3 region has the DNA TGCGCCAGCAGGCGAATGGAGAGCTCCTACGAGCAGTACTTC.

The genes are TRBV6-1 and TRBJ1-1; D is uncertain. The germline CDR1 and CDR2 sequences are MNHNS and SASEGT. The V gene lost 8 bases and the J gene lost 1 base, with 14 bases spanning the gap. The CDR3 is made up of 14 amino acids. CDR3 loop: CASYYSHPNTEAFF. CDR3 in DNA: TGTGCCAGCTACTACAGCCATCCGAACACTGAAGCTTTCTTT.

This clone was counted a single time. The chain recombines TRBV11-2 with TRBJ2-4; 11 nucleotides agree with TRBD2. There are 18 residues in the CDR3. V was clipped by 5 bases and J by 6 bases; unmatched bases: 15. Germline V lookup: CDR1 SGHAT, CDR2 FQNNGV. CDR3 bases: TGTGCCAGCAGCACCCGAACTAGCGGGAGCTTATTCGGAAACATTCAGTACTTC. Amino acids: CASSTRTSGSLFGNIQYF.

V usage is TRBV18 and J usage is TRBJ2-7; 7 positions match TRBD1. The germline V gene encodes CDR1 KGHSH and CDR2 LQKENI. The V and J ends lost 5 bases and 0 bases, in that order; junction bases with no gene match: 1. This CDR3 is 13 amino acids long. The CDR3 DNA follows: TGTGCCAGCTCAGGGGACAGCTCCTACGAGCAGTACTTC. Its translation is CASSGDSSYEQYF.

The J gene is TRBJ2-7, the V gene TRBV18; a weak D match, TRBD1 (5 bases). Germline values: CDR1 KGHSH, CDR2 LQKENI. This CDR3 is 14 amino acids long. With 3 bases removed from V and 3 bases from J, the gap between germline ends came to 12 bases. DNA for the CDR3: TGTGCCAGCTCACCGCTCGGACAATTCTACGAGCAGTACTTC. This gives the protein CASSPLGQFYEQYF.